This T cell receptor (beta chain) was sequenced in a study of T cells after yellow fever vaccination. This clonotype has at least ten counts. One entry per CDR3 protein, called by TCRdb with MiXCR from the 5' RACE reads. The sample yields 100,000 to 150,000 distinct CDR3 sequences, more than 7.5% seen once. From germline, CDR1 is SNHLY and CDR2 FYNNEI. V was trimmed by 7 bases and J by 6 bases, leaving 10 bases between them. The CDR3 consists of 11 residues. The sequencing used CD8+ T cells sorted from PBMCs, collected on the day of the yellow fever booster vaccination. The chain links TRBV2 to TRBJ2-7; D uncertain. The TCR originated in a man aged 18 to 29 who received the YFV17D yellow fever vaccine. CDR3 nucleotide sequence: TGTGCCAGCATAGAGATCCGCGAGCAGTACTTC. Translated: CASIEIREQYF.